These 32 T cell receptor beta chains were all obtained from the same sample, sequenced in a study of blood T cell repertoires in COVID-19. The assay was immunoSEQ multiplex PCR, and TCRdb's table has in-frame clones only and misses some. This sample has approximately 220,000 clones, with approximately 80% found just once. The material sequenced was peripheral blood. The origin of the receptors is a woman in her 70s with acute or convalescent COVID-19.

J is TRBJ1-2 and V is TRBV30; 7 positions match TRBD1. V lost 1 base, J lost 7 bases, and 6 bases stayed unmatched. The CDR3 is 13 residues long. Germline-derived CDR1 and CDR2 are GTSNPN and SVGIG (reference sequence). CDR3 sequence reads: CAWSGDGQAGYTF. CDR3 sequence (DNA): TGTGCCTGGAGTGGTGATGGACAGGCTGGCTACACCTTC.

V and J are TRBV28 and TRBJ2-1; TRBD1 matches 7 bases. J lost 5 bases, V lost 5 bases, and 9 bases had no gene match. Germline V lookup: CDR1 MDHEN, CDR2 SYDVKM. The CDR3 contains 15 residues. This CDR3 is CASSLISTGNNEQFF. The CDR3 DNA sequence: TGTGCCAGCAGTCTAATATCGACAGGGAACAATGAGCAGTTCTTC.

The V gene is TRBV6-5, the J gene TRBJ2-3; no reliable D call. From germline, CDR1 is MNHEY and CDR2 SVGAGI. The CDR3 length is 14 residues. V was pared by 5 bases and J by 4 bases, with 13 bases between. CDR3 nucleotides: TGTGCCAGCAGTCCCTGGCAGTCCCCAGATACGCAGTATTTT. It translates to CASSPWQSPDTQYF.

The rearrangement links TRBV7-2 to TRBJ1-1; TRBD1 is a possible D gene (5 bases). Per the germline V gene, CDR1 is SGHTA and CDR2 is FQGNSA. Trimming cost V 1 base and J 7 bases, with 10 bases left between them. The CDR3 length is 13 residues. The DNA of the CDR3 is TGTGCCAGCAGCTTAGTCAGGGATGGTGAAGCTTTCTTT. Its translation: CASSLVRDGEAFF.

The rearrangement uses TRBV12-3 or TRBV12-4 and TRBJ1-1; D uncertain. The CDR3 contains 13 residues. Trimming took off 5 bases at V and 0 bases at J, with 7 bases between the two ends. CDR3: CASSRGLNTEAFF. CDR3 DNA: TGTGCCAGCAGTCGGGGTCTGAACACTGAAGCTTTCTTT.

The rearrangement uses TRBV5-4 and TRBJ2-3, with D maybe TRBD1 (5 bases). The V end was cut by 1 base, the J end by 1 base, with 13 bases between. The CDR3 has 16 amino acids. From germline, CDR1 is SGHNT and CDR2 YYREEE (reference sequence). CDR3 residues: CASSLSGRAGTDTQYF. Written as DNA, the CDR3 is TGTGCCAGCAGCTTGTCCGGCAGGGCCGGCACAGATACGCAGTATTTT.

This sequence joins TRBV6-2 or TRBV6-3 and TRBJ1-1; D is possibly TRBD1 (6 bases). CDR3 length equals 12 residues. Germline CDR1 is MNHEY and CDR2 is SVGEGT. V gave up 2 bases and J gave up 13 bases, with 14 bases separating them. Here the CDR3 DNA reads TGTGCCAGCAGTTACCCCAAGGGGGGGGATTTCTTT. Translating it yields CASSYPKGGDFF.

This clone was counted a single time. J is TRBJ2-5 and V is TRBV5-1; D not resolved. The germline V gene has CDR1 SGHRS and CDR2 YFSETQ. V was trimmed by 0 bases and J by 0 bases, leaving 6 bases between them. There are 14 residues in the CDR3. The CDR3 bases are TGCGCCAGCAGCTTGGTGGCCCACCAAGAGACCCAGTACTTC. Its translation is CASSLVAHQETQYF.

This clone was observed a handful of times. The chain joins TRBV5-1 to TRBJ1-3; 7 bases are shared with TRBD1. The CDR3 runs to 18 residues. The junction had 13 bases not matched to a gene; V was cut back by 4 bases and J by 0 bases. Germline CDR1 is SGHRS and CDR2 is YFSETQ. The CDR3 loop is CASSAQILTGISGNTIYF. DNA for the CDR3: TGCGCCAGCAGCGCTCAAATATTGACAGGGATCTCTGGAAACACCATATATTTT.

CDR3: CASSSTEYGYTF. The CDR3 nucleotides read TGTGCCAGCAGCTCGACAGAGTATGGCTACACCTTC. J is TRBJ1-2 and V is TRBV7-2, with a weak D call TRBD1 (5 bases). CDR1 and CDR2 from the germline V gene are SGHTA and FQGNSA. The CDR3 contains 12 residues. Between the trimmed V and J ends, which lost 4 bases and 5 bases, there was a span of 8 bases.

This chain links TRBV5-6 with TRBJ1-2, with TRBD1 identical over 7 bases. Germline CDR1 is SGHDT and CDR2 is YYEEEE. The ends lost 4 bases at V and 4 bases at J; junction bases unmatched: 7. CDR3 length: 14 amino acids. The CDR3 nucleotides are TGTGCCAGCAGCCTGGGACAGAACACCTATGGCTACACCTTC. Its translation is CASSLGQNTYGYTF.

This chain uses TRBV3-1 (or the pseudogene TRBV3-2) with TRBJ1-2, with D perhaps TRBD1 (5 bases). The germline V and J ends were trimmed by 8 bases and 6 bases, with 13 bases remaining between them. Germline V gives CDR1 LGHDT, CDR2 YNNKEL (reference sequence). CDR3 size: 12 residues. The CDR3 region is CASETGEHGYTF. The CDR3 bases are TGTGCCAGCGAAACGGGGGAACATGGCTACACCTTC.

This chain links TRBV11-2 with TRBJ1-1; D is unresolved. The CDR3 length is 13 residues. Germline V gene sequence: CDR1 SGHAT, CDR2 FQNNGV. V lost 1 base to trimming and J lost 3 bases, with 6 bases between them. DNA of the CDR3: TGTGCCAGCAGCTTAGCCAGGTACACTGAAGCTTTCTTT. It translates to CASSLARYTEAFF.

The V call is TRBV6-5, the J call TRBJ1-2; D is ambiguous. Per germline, CDR1 MNHEY and CDR2 SVGAGI. This CDR3 is 13 amino acids long. V shed 2 bases and J shed 4 bases, with 8 bases lying between them. The CDR3 DNA sequence: TGTGCCAGCAGTTACGGGCGGGCCTATGGCTACACCTTC. This encodes CASSYGRAYGYTF.

The chain couples TRBV7-2 to TRBJ1-5; TRBD1 aligns across 8 bases. V was clipped by 3 bases and J by 12 bases; unmatched bases: 4. CDR1 SGHTA and CDR2 FQGNSA come from the germline V gene. This CDR3 spans 12 amino acids. In nucleotides, the CDR3 is TGTGCCAGCAGCTTCGCCGGGACAGGCCAGCATTTT. Residues: CASSFAGTGQHF. Based on the CDR3 plus reference TRBV7-2 and TRBJ1-5, the full variable domain is GAGVSQSPSNKVTEKGKDVELRCDPISGHTALYWYRQSLGQGLEFLIYFQGNSAPDKSGLPSDRFSAERTGGSVSTLTIQRTQQEDSAVYLCASSFAGTGQHFGDGTRLSIL.

This clone was counted a few times. V gene TRBV4-2 combines with J gene TRBJ1-1; D call uncertain. From germline, CDR1 is LGHNA and CDR2 YNFKEQ. The CDR3 runs 16 residues. V lost 1 base to trimming and J lost 4 bases, with 16 bases between them. The CDR3 loop reads CASSQVGSALSTEAFF. The CDR3 coding sequence is TGTGCCAGCAGCCAAGTGGGGAGTGCTCTTAGCACTGAAGCTTTCTTT.

The rearrangement links TRBV18 to TRBJ1-5; D is ambiguous. The V and J ends lost 3 bases and 4 bases respectively, with 10 bases between them. Germline V lookup: CDR1 KGHSH, CDR2 LQKENI. This CDR3 comprises 14 residues. This chain's CDR3 is CASSPSPVNQPQHF. CDR3 in DNA: TGTGCCAGCTCACCGAGTCCCGTTAATCAGCCCCAGCATTTT.

This rearrangement joins TRBV16 to TRBJ2-2, with D unclear. This CDR3 has 13 residues. Germline CDR1 and CDR2: KGHSY and FQNENV. The V gene lost 0 bases and the J gene lost 5 bases, with 4 bases spanning the gap. CDR3 DNA sequence: TGTGCCAGCAGCCAATCGAGGACCGGGGAGCTGTTTTTT. The encoded protein is CASSQSRTGELFF.

This clone occurred once. The rearrangement joins TRBV18 to TRBJ1-6; possible D gene TRBD1, 5 bases. The germline V and J ends were trimmed by 2 bases and 8 bases, with 10 bases remaining between them. CDR1 and CDR2 from the germline V gene are KGHSH and LQKENI. The CDR3 covers 14 residues. Here the CDR3 reads CASSPVRVDSPLHF. The CDR3 DNA follows: TGTGCCAGCTCACCAGTCAGGGTTGATTCACCCCTCCACTTT.

This clone has just a few counts. The genes are TRBV7-9 and TRBJ2-1; maybe TRBD2 (5 bases). The CDR3 totals 16 residues. The V gene lost 4 bases and the J gene lost 0 bases, with 13 bases spanning the gap. Germline lookup yields CDR1 SEHNR and CDR2 FQNEAQ (reference sequence). CDR3 DNA: TGTGCCAGCAGCTCCAAGAGGGCAGCCTCCTACAATGAGCAGTTCTTC. Residues: CASSSKRAASYNEQFF.

This rearrangement joins TRBV19 to TRBJ1-5, with TRBD1 matching over 9 bases. CDR3 size: 14 residues. Germline lookup yields CDR1 LNHDA and CDR2 SQIVND (reference sequence). Unmatched junction bases numbered 4, after V lost 5 bases and J lost 5 bases. The CDR3 is CASSVQGAHQPQHF. The CDR3 nucleotides are TGTGCCAGTAGTGTACAGGGGGCGCATCAGCCCCAGCATTTT.

This chain's CDR3 is CASTPNQGAQYF. The CDR3 DNA follows: TGCGCCAGCACCCCCAACCAGGGGGCCCAGTACTTC. The V call is TRBV5-1, the J call TRBJ2-5, with 7 bases matching TRBD1. Germline trimming cut 6 bases from V and 9 bases from J; bases unmatched to any gene: 8. The germline V gene has CDR1 SGHRS and CDR2 YFSETQ. There are 12 residues in the CDR3.

This chain joins TRBV27 and TRBJ2-5, with a weak D call TRBD1 (6 bases). The CDR3 is made up of 15 amino acids. The germline V and J ends were trimmed by 7 bases and 4 bases, with 19 bases remaining between them. Germline V gene lookup returns CDR1 MNHEY and CDR2 SMNVEV (reference sequence). Here the CDR3 DNA reads TGTGCCAGCACCGGGACAAAACTGGGGCGAGAGACCCAGTACTTC. This codes for CASTGTKLGRETQYF.

This clone showed up just once. The chain employs TRBV7-2 and TRBJ2-3; 7 bases agree with TRBD2. Trimming removed 2 bases from V and 1 base from J; junction bases left unmatched: 6. The CDR3 covers 16 residues. Germline CDR1 and CDR2: SGHTA and FQGNSA. CDR3 DNA sequence: TGTGCCAGCAGCTTATTCGGCGGGGGACGCACAGATACGCAGTATTTT. Amino acids: CASSLFGGGRTDTQYF.

V usage is TRBV7-4 and J usage is TRBJ1-5; no firm D call. V lost 1 base to trimming and J lost 2 bases, with 15 bases between them. The CDR3 is 17 amino acids. Germline assignment: CDR1 SGHVT and CDR2 SQSDAQ. The CDR3 loop is CASSLVRKVAGNQPQHF. The CDR3 coding sequence is TGTGCCAGCAGCTTAGTGAGAAAGGTTGCGGGCAATCAGCCCCAGCATTTT. Combining the CDR3 with reference TRBV7-4 and TRBJ1-5 gives the whole variable domain GAGVSQSPRYKVAKRGRDVALRCDSISGHVTLYWYRQTLGQGSEVLTYSQSDAQRDKSGRPSGRFSAERPERSVSTLKIQRTEQGDSAVYLCASSLVRKVAGNQPQHFGDGTRLSIL.

This chain uses TRBV13 with TRBJ2-3, with TRBD2 identical over 8 bases. CDR3 length equals 15 residues. After removal of 2 bases from V and 2 bases from J, the junction contained 3 bases not matched to a gene. Germline V gene data show CDR1 as PRHDT and CDR2 as FYEKMQ (reference sequence). The CDR3 DNA is TGTGCCAGCAGCTTATCGGGGGGGCACACAGATACGCAGTATTTT. Amino acids: CASSLSGGHTDTQYF.

The chain couples TRBV18 to TRBJ2-1; weak D call: TRBD2 (5 bases). The CDR3 length is 17 residues. The germline gives CDR1 KGHSH, CDR2 LQKENI. Trimming shortened V by 0 bases and J by 6 bases, and 18 bases separated the two germline ends. The CDR3 DNA is TGTGCCAGCTCACCACCCCGGGGTAGGGTGGCCGGCAATGAGCAGTTCTTC. It encodes CASSPPRGRVAGNEQFF. The full variable domain, with the rest looked up from reference TRBV18 and TRBJ2-1, is NAGVMQNPRHLVRRRGQEARLRCSPMKGHSHVYWYRQLPEEGLKFMVYLQKENIIDESGMPKERFSAEFPKEGPSILRIQQVVRGDSAAYFCASSPPRGRVAGNEQFFGPGTRLTVL.

This clone was seen more than once but under ten times. CDR3 residues: CASSYAGTEDNYGYTF. CDR3 nucleotides: TGCGCCAGCAGCTATGCCGGGACAGAAGATAACTATGGCTACACCTTC. The chain links TRBV5-1 to TRBJ1-2, with TRBD1 matching over 7 bases. Germline CDR1 reads SGHRS; CDR2 reads YFSETQ. Unmatched junction bases numbered 9, after V lost 3 bases and J lost 1 base. The CDR3 is 16 amino acids.

The chain has TRBV30 and TRBJ1-4; D remains unclear. Trimming cost V 8 bases and J 6 bases, with 13 bases left between them. This CDR3 comprises 12 residues. Germline values: CDR1 GTSNPN, CDR2 SVGIG (reference sequence). The CDR3 DNA reads as TGTGCCAGTTACGGAACAGATGAAAAACTGTTTTTT. Translating it yields CASYGTDEKLFF.

The sample holds a few counts of this clone. This chain links TRBV19 with TRBJ2-7, with 8 bases identical to TRBD2. The CDR3 contains 14 residues. J was trimmed by 2 bases and V by 5 bases; bases with no gene match: 5. CDR1 is LNHDA, CDR2 SQIVND, per germline (reference sequence). The CDR3 bases are TGTGCCAGTAGTCCCGGGAGGGGTCCCTACGAGCAGTACTTC. Its translation: CASSPGRGPYEQYF. Together with reference TRBV19 and TRBJ2-7, the CDR3 gives the full variable domain: DGGITQSPKYLFRKEGQNVTLSCEQNLNHDAMYWYRQDPGQGLRLIYYSQIVNDFQKGDIAEGYSVSREKKESFPLTVTSAQKNPTAFYLCASSPGRGPYEQYFGPGTRLTVT.

The rearrangement joins TRBV6-2 or TRBV6-3 to TRBJ2-3; D perhaps matches TRBD2 (7 bases). The CDR3 loop spans 16 amino acids. CDR1 and CDR2 from the germline V gene are MNHEY and SVGEGT. V was clipped by 0 bases and J by 2 bases, with 12 bases between them. The CDR3: CASSYSGGPYTDTQYF. CDR3 sequence (DNA): TGTGCCAGCAGTTACTCCGGGGGGCCGTACACAGATACGCAGTATTTT.

The J gene is TRBJ1-1, the V gene TRBV27; a possible D gene is TRBD1 (6 bases). Germline CDR1 reads MNHEY; CDR2 reads SMNVEV (reference sequence). This CDR3 is built from 16 residues. Trimming removed 2 bases from V and 4 bases from J, with 17 bases in between. CDR3: CASSLGVTGGFTEAFF. DNA of the CDR3: TGTGCCAGCAGTTTAGGGGTGACGGGGGGCTTCACTGAAGCTTTCTTT.